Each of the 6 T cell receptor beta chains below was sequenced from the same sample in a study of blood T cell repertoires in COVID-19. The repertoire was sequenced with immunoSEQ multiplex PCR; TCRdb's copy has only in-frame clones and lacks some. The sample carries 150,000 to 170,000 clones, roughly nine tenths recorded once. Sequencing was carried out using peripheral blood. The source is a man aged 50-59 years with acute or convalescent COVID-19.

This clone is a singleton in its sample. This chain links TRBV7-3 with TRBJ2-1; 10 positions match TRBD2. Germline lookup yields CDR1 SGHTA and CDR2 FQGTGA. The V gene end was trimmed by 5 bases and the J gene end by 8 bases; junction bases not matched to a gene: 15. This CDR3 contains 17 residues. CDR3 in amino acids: CASSPYGYSGRAHEQFF. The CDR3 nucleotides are TGTGCCAGCAGCCCTTACGGGTACAGCGGGAGGGCGCATGAGCAGTTCTTC.

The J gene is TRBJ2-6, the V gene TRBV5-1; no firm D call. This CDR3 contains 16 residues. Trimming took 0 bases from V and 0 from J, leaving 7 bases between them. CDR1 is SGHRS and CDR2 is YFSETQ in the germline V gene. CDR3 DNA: TGCGCCAGCAGCTTGGTGGCTGGCTCTGGGGCCAACGTCCTGACTTTC. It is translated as CASSLVAGSGANVLTF.

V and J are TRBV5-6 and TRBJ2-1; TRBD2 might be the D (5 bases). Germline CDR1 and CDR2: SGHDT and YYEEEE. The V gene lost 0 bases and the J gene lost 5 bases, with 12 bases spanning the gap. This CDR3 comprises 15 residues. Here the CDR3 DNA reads TGTGCCAGCAGCTTGGGGGCGCGGGTGGACAATGAGCAGTTCTTC. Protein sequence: CASSLGARVDNEQFF.

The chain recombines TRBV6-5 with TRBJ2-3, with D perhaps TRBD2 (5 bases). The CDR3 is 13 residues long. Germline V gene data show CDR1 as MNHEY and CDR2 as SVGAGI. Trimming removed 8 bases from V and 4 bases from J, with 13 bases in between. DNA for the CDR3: TGTGCCAGCTTAGAAGGAGGCTCAGATACGCAGTATTTT. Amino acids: CASLEGGSDTQYF.

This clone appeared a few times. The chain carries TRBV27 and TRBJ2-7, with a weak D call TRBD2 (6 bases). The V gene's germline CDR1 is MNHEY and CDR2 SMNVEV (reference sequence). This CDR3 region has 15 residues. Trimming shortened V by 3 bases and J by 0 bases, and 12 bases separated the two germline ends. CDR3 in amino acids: CASSFRLGSSYEQYV. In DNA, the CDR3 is TGTGCCAGCAGTTTCCGACTAGGGAGCTCCTACGAGCAGTACGTC.

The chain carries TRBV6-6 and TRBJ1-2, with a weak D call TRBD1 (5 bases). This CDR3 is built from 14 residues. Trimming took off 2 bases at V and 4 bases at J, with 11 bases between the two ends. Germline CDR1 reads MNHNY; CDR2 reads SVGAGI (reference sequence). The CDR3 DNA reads TGTGCCAGCAGTTACGGGGGAGGGTCCTATGGCTACACCTTC. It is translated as CASSYGGGSYGYTF.